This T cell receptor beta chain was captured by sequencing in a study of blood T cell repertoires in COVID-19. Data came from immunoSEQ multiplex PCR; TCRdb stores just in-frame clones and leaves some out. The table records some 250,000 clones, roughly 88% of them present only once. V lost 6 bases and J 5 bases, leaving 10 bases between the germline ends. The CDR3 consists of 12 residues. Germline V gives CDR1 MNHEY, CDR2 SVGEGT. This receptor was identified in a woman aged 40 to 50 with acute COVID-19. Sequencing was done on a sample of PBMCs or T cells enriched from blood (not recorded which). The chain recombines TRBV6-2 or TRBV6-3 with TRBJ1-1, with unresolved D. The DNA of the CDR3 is TGTGCCAGCAGCACAGACGAAACTGAAGCTTTCTTT. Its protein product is CASSTDETEAFF.